This paragraph covers one TCR beta chain sequence. Its antigen is not identified. The data are from a study of radiation and T cells in renal cell carcinoma. Whole-study results and caveats: No pretreatment tumor biopsies were available for baseline clonotypes. From baseline, blood top tumor clonotypes peaked at 2 weeks post-radiation.

Data came from immunoSEQ multiplex PCR; TCRdb stores just in-frame clones and leaves some out. The repertoire includes approximately 86,000 clones, 70% to 90% of them detected once, and roughly 10% sits in the top ten. Time point here: blood 4 weeks post-SBRT, at nephrectomy. As for treatment: 15 Gy SBRT to primary tumor, nephrectomy 4 weeks later. Blood was sampled at baseline, 2 weeks and 4 weeks after SBRT. The patient's renal cell carcinoma had clear cell pathology. The sequenced sample was blood, obtained from a patient whose treatment included radiotherapy and nephrectomy. The receptor was isolated from a man aged 50-60 years with renal cell carcinoma.

Here the CDR3 reads CASSWGANEKLFF. CDR3 nucleotides: TGTGCCAGCAGTTGGGGTGCTAATGAAAAACTGTTTTTT. This chain links TRBV27 with TRBJ1-4; D unresolved. Trimming removed 4 bases from V and 3 bases from J, with 6 bases in between. The germline CDR1 and CDR2 sequences are MNHEY and SMNVEV (reference sequence). The CDR3 runs 13 residues.